These 2 T cell receptor beta chains were all obtained from the same sample, sequenced in a study of prognosis after radiotherapy for stage I lung cancer. TCR beta CDR3 amplification from genomic DNA was performed by two-round multiplex PCR. Round one of PCR was performed, and it used primers specific to each TRBV and TRBJ gene. TCRdb ran MiXCR on the multiplex PCR reads and lists one entry per CDR3 protein. The sample contains around 26,000 distinct CDR3 sequences, around 30% of which appear only once. Sequencing used PBMCs, obtained before or after stereotactic body radiation therapy (not recorded which). These receptors originate from a donor aged 50 or older with non-small cell lung cancer.

This clonotype showed up many times. V usage is TRBV6-1 and J usage is TRBJ1-5; D is ambiguous. The CDR3 has 14 amino acids. With 9 bases removed from V and 4 bases from J, the gap between germline ends came to 16 bases. The germline CDR1 and CDR2 sequences are MNHNS and SASEGT. This CDR3 is CASTYREKNQPQHF. The CDR3 DNA is TGTGCCAGTACCTATCGAGAGAAGAATCAGCCCCAGCATTTT.

This clonotype was recorded at least ten times. The rearrangement links TRBV20-1 to TRBJ1-3; D call uncertain. CDR3 length: 14 residues. Trimming pared 0 bases from V and 0 bases from J, leaving 6 bases between. Germline V gene data show CDR1 as DFQATT and CDR2 as SNEGSKA (reference sequence). CDR3 nucleotides: TGCAGTGCTAGAGATCTAAGCTCTGGAAACACCATATATTTT. Its protein product is CSARDLSSGNTIYF.